This entry describes one TCR beta chain. The data originate from a study of shared T cell receptors in the human thymus. The germline V gene has CDR1 SGHTA and CDR2 FQGNSA. The junction had 10 bases not matched to a gene; V was cut back by 6 bases and J by 6 bases. CDR3 length: 15 residues. TCRdb's table, derived via immunoSEQ multiplex PCR, lists solely in-frame clones and lacks some. The data hold over 450,000 clones, with around 82% observed a single time. The data also belong to a second study, concerning human thymus T cells. Per that study: Corrective heart surgery yielded resections, and these provided the thymus tissue.

This chain joins TRBV7-2 and TRBJ2-7; 11 bases line up with TRBD2. The sample was thymocytes. The sequence was obtained from a boy in the first two years of life with a congenital heart defect. CDR3 loop: CASSTSGSFSVEQYF. Written as DNA, the CDR3 is TGTGCCAGCAGTACTAGCGGGAGTTTCTCGGTCGAGCAGTACTTC. The complete variable domain, with remaining parts taken from reference TRBV7-2 and TRBJ2-7, reads GAGVSQSPSNKVTEKGKDVELRCDPISGHTALYWYRQSLGQGLEFLIYFQGNSAPDKSGLPSDRFSAERTGGSVSTLTIQRTQQEDSAVYLCASSTSGSFSVEQYFGPGTRLTVT.